Each of the 29 T cell receptor beta chains below was sequenced from the same sample in a study of OX40 agonist ivuxolimab in advanced cancers. Library preparation employed the immunoSEQ multiplex PCR assay. TCRdb took over this immuneACCESS table, retaining in-frame rearrangements with V and J assigned. Such tables are incomplete; in checked studies, under half of the missing clones stem from an unresolved V gene, and the remainder is unexplained. The sample records tens of thousands of clones, about 85% of which are singletons. The ten largest clones represent about 4% of the sample. The sample here was CD4+ or CD8+ T cells sorted from blood, taken in a trial of the OX40 agonist ivuxolimab. These receptors were obtained from an adult with an advanced solid tumor such as melanoma, head and neck, liver or kidney cancer.

The chain carries TRBV2 and TRBJ2-5; D possibly corresponds to TRBD1 (6 bases). The CDR3 has 12 amino acids. The germline V gene has CDR1 SNHLY and CDR2 FYNNEI. Trimming took off 6 bases at V and 4 bases at J, with 9 bases between the two ends. CDR3: CASRLGGETQYF. The CDR3 DNA reads TGTGCCAGCAGACTAGGGGGAGAGACCCAGTACTTC.

This clone is a singleton in its sample. The V gene is TRBV5-1, the J gene TRBJ2-1, with D tentatively TRBD1 (5 bases). CDR1 and CDR2 (germline): SGHRS, YFSETQ. The CDR3 loop spans 13 amino acids. V lost 5 bases, J lost 8 bases, and 14 bases lay in between. CDR3 bases: TGCGCCAGCAGAACGACGGCACAGGATGAGCAGTTCTTC. Its translation: CASRTTAQDEQFF.

The chain has TRBV6-5 and TRBJ2-7; the D gene is possibly TRBD1 (6 bases). The CDR3 spans 13 residues. Germline CDR1 is MNHEY and CDR2 is SVGAGI. Between the trimmed V and J ends, which lost 4 bases and 7 bases, there was a span of 14 bases. This CDR3 is CASSSPQGWEQYF. CDR3 in DNA: TGTGCCAGCAGTTCACCACAGGGATGGGAGCAGTACTTC.

In this sample, this clone turned up once. The V gene is TRBV7-8, the J gene TRBJ2-7, with 7 nucleotides matching TRBD1. V dropped 4 bases and J dropped 4; count of bases not matched to a gene: 10. This CDR3 spans 15 amino acids. The germline CDR1 and CDR2 sequences are SGHVS and FQNEAQ. The CDR3 DNA reads as TGTGCCAGCAGCTCAGGGGGTTCAGGGGGTTACGAGCAGTACTTC. As protein: CASSSGGSGGYEQYF.

This sequence joins TRBV19 and TRBJ2-5, with a tentative D call TRBD1 (6 bases). Germline V gene lookup returns CDR1 LNHDA and CDR2 SQIVND (reference sequence). V was shortened by 1 base and J by 4 bases, with 13 bases between the two germline ends. The CDR3 has 15 amino acids. The CDR3 is CASSIGGQGIETQYF. The CDR3, as DNA: TGTGCCAGTAGTATAGGCGGGCAGGGGATAGAGACCCAGTACTTC.

The V gene is TRBV5-4, the J gene TRBJ2-7; 11 nucleotides line up with TRBD2. The V segment lost 4 bases and the J segment 6 bases; nucleotides outside the gene matches: 6. CDR1 SGHNT and CDR2 YYREEE come from the germline V gene (reference sequence). This CDR3 has 14 amino acids. In DNA, the CDR3 is TGTGCCAGCAGCCTCACGACTAGCGGGACCGAGCAGTACTTC. Its translation is CASSLTTSGTEQYF.

This clone has a handful of counts. The rearrangement uses TRBV28 and TRBJ2-7, with unresolved D. The CDR3 is 18 amino acids. Germline CDR1 MDHEN, CDR2 SYDVKM. V was trimmed by 3 bases and J by 2 bases, leaving 23 bases between them. The CDR3 coding sequence is TGTGCCAGCAGTTTCCCGAATCCCCAAGGAACCTTGGCCTACGAGCAGTACTTC. This translates into CASSFPNPQGTLAYEQYF.

This clone was counted between two and nine times. This sequence joins TRBV4-3 and TRBJ1-1, with TRBD1 as a possible D gene (5 bases). V gave up 1 base and J gave up 2 bases, with 14 bases separating them. The CDR3 runs 16 residues. Germline V CDR1 and CDR2: LGHNA, YSLEER. The CDR3 bases are TGCGCCAGCAGCCAAGGGAGGGGTGTACGCAACACTGAAGCTTTCTTT. Translated: CASSQGRGVRNTEAFF.

V and J are TRBV28 and TRBJ1-3; tentatively, D is TRBD1 (6 bases). Germline V CDR1 and CDR2: MDHEN, SYDVKM. The CDR3 has 16 residues. The V gene lost 4 bases and the J gene lost 7 bases, with 20 bases spanning the gap. The CDR3 coding sequence is TGTGCCAGCAGTTCCCCCCGGGACAACCGCAGGAACACCATATATTTT. Protein sequence: CASSSPRDNRRNTIYF.

The rearrangement joins TRBV11-3 to TRBJ2-1; unclear D gene. The CDR3 spans 17 residues. CDR1 is SGHNT, CDR2 YENEEA, per germline. The V gene lost 1 base and the J gene lost 8 bases, with 21 bases spanning the gap. CDR3 nucleotides: TGTGCCAGCAGCTTAGCCCGGGTGGGGATAATTTGGTATGAGCAGTTCTTC. It translates to CASSLARVGIIWYEQFF.

The chain links TRBV30 to TRBJ2-7; D remains ambiguous. CDR3 length: 15 amino acids. V lost 1 base and J lost 3, with 16 bases in between. The germline V gene encodes CDR1 GTSNPN and CDR2 SVGIG (reference sequence). For the CDR3, the DNA is TGTGCCTGGAGTGAAGGGTTGGGAAGACACTACGAGCAGTACTTC. It encodes CAWSEGLGRHYEQYF. Complete variable domain (other parts from reference TRBV30 and TRBJ2-7): SQTIHQWPATLVQPVGSPLSLECTVEGTSNPNLYWYRQAAGRGLQLLFYSVGIGQISSEVPQNLSASRPQDRQFILSSKKLLLSDSGFYLCAWSEGLGRHYEQYFGPGTRLTVT.

The rearrangement uses TRBV11-2 and TRBJ2-5; 7 nucleotides align to TRBD2. V shed 2 bases and J 1 base; nucleotides not matched to a gene: 4. The CDR3 sequence is 15 residues long. Germline CDR1 SGHAT, CDR2 FQNNGV. CDR3 sequence: CASSLNGGGQETQYF. The CDR3 region has the DNA TGTGCCAGCAGCTTAAATGGCGGGGGCCAAGAGACCCAGTACTTC. Looking up the rest from reference TRBV11-2 and TRBJ2-5 gives the full variable domain: EAGVAQSPRYKIIEKRQSVAFWCNPISGHATLYWYQQILGQGPKLLIQFQNNGVVDDSQLPKDRFSAERLKGVDSTLKIQPAKLEDSAVYLCASSLNGGGQETQYFGPGTRLLVL.

This rearrangement joins TRBV7-9 to TRBJ2-5; possibly TRBD1 for D (5 bases). The J call is uncertain, as TRBJ2-7 better fits the DNA end. This CDR3 is 14 amino acids long. Germline V gene sequence: CDR1 SEHNR, CDR2 FQNEAQ (reference sequence). This chain's CDR3 is CASIETRADHEQYF. As DNA, the CDR3 is TGTGCCAGCATTGAAACCAGGGCCGACCACGAGCAGTACTTC.

J is TRBJ2-7 and V is TRBV11-2; D not resolved. CDR1 and CDR2 (germline): SGHAT, FQNNGV. The CDR3 covers 14 residues. Trimming removed 0 bases from V and 6 bases from J, with 12 bases in between. CDR3 in DNA: TGTGCCAGCAGCTTAGATTGGCGGAGTGTCGAGCAGTACTTC. Encoded protein: CASSLDWRSVEQYF.

The table lists this clone with a few counts. The chain carries TRBV4-2 and TRBJ2-2; 9 bases fit TRBD1. Per the germline V gene, CDR1 is LGHNA and CDR2 is YNFKEQ. The CDR3 consists of 17 residues. V shed 0 bases, J shed 4 bases, and the junction held 6 bases outside the gene matches. CDR3 in amino acids: CASSQDGRTGVTGELFF. As DNA, the CDR3 is TGTGCCAGCAGCCAAGATGGGCGGACAGGGGTCACCGGGGAGCTGTTTTTT.

The V gene is TRBV27, the J gene TRBJ1-4, with D perhaps matching TRBD1 (5 bases). Trimming took off 6 bases at V and 8 bases at J, with 16 bases between the two ends. Germline V CDR1 and CDR2: MNHEY, SMNVEV (reference sequence). The CDR3 has 14 residues. DNA of the CDR3: TGTGCCAGCAGCGTTCCGGGACGGTTAGAAAAACTGTTTTTT. Translation gives CASSVPGRLEKLFF.

The genes are TRBV11-3 and TRBJ1-4; D unclear. The CDR3 consists of 13 residues. Germline V lookup: CDR1 SGHNT, CDR2 YENEEA. Trimming took off 3 bases at V and 5 bases at J, with 7 bases between the two ends. The CDR3 DNA sequence: TGTGCCAGCAGCTTCGACGGGAATGAAAAACTGTTTTTT. Translated, it gives CASSFDGNEKLFF. The full variable domain, in which reference TRBV11-3 and TRBJ1-4 provide the parts outside the CDR3, is EAGVVQSPRYKIIEKKQPVAFWCNPISGHNTLYWYLQNLGQGPELLIRYENEEAVDDSQLPKDRFSAERLKGVDSTLKIQPAELGDSAVYLCASSFDGNEKLFFGSGTQLSVL.

This chain connects TRBV6-5 to TRBJ1-1; weak D call: TRBD1 (5 bases). V gave up 0 bases and J gave up 1 base, with 9 bases separating them. Germline V gene sequence: CDR1 MNHEY, CDR2 SVGAGI. This CDR3 is built from 15 residues. The CDR3 spells CASSYSPGENTEAFF. DNA of the CDR3: TGTGCCAGCAGTTACTCTCCGGGGGAGAACACTGAAGCTTTCTTT.

V and J are TRBV7-9 and TRBJ2-1; tentative D call: TRBD2 (6 bases). CDR3 length: 13 residues. The germline V and J ends were trimmed by 5 bases and 6 bases, with 11 bases remaining between them. The germline CDR1 and CDR2 sequences are SEHNR and FQNEAQ (reference sequence). CDR3 in amino acids: CASSPNGGNEQFF. CDR3 bases: TGTGCCAGCAGCCCGAACGGGGGCAATGAGCAGTTCTTC. The full variable domain, its missing parts supplied by reference TRBV7-9 and TRBJ2-1, is DTGVSQNPRHKITKRGQNVTFRCDPISEHNRLYWYRQTLGQGPEFLTYFQNEAQLEKSRLLSDRFSAERPKGSFSTLEIQRTEQGDSAMYLCASSPNGGNEQFFGPGTRLTVL.

The chain carries TRBV5-1 and TRBJ2-7; D unresolved. The V and J ends lost 1 base and 0 bases respectively, with 14 bases between them. The CDR3 covers 16 residues. CDR1 and CDR2 from the germline V gene are SGHRS and YFSETQ. Here the CDR3 DNA reads TGCGCCAGCAGCTTGTTTATTTCGGACGTCTCCTACGAGCAGTACTTC. Its translation is CASSLFISDVSYEQYF.

J is TRBJ2-1 and V is TRBV7-2, with a weak D call TRBD1 (6 bases). V was cut by 2 bases and J by 4 bases, with 12 bases left in between. CDR1 and CDR2 from the germline V gene are SGHTA and FQGNSA. The CDR3 runs to 15 residues. CDR3 DNA sequence: TGTGCCAGCAGCTTAAACAGGGCTCTTTACAATGAGCAGTTCTTC. It is translated as CASSLNRALYNEQFF.

V gene TRBV30 combines with J gene TRBJ1-3, with D perhaps matching TRBD1 (5 bases). This CDR3 has 14 residues. The V gene lost 4 bases and the J gene lost 5 bases, with 15 bases spanning the gap. Per the germline V gene, CDR1 is GTSNPN and CDR2 is SVGIG (reference sequence). This chain's CDR3 is CAWNPGGGRNTIYF. CDR3 sequence (DNA): TGTGCCTGGAATCCTGGGGGAGGAAGAAACACCATATATTTT.

This chain connects TRBV11-2 to TRBJ2-7; D perhaps matches TRBD2 (6 bases). The V end was cut by 1 base, the J end by 3 bases, with 16 bases between. Germline V gives CDR1 SGHAT, CDR2 FQNNGV. The CDR3 contains 16 residues. Written as DNA, the CDR3 is TGTGCCAGCAGCTTAGTGAGGGCGCGGGACCACTACGAGCAGTACTTC. Translated: CASSLVRARDHYEQYF.

The genes are TRBV7-8 and TRBJ2-7; D perhaps matches TRBD1 (6 bases). The CDR3 is 13 residues long. The V end lost 4 bases, the J end lost 4 bases, and 11 bases lay between the germline ends. Looked up from germline, CDR1 is SGHVS and CDR2 is FQNEAQ. CDR3 nucleotide sequence: TGTGCCAGCAGCTCCAGGGGCGTATACGAGCAGTACTTC. This encodes CASSSRGVYEQYF. The full variable domain, completed using reference TRBV7-8 and TRBJ2-7, is GAGVSQSPRYKVAKRGQDVALRCDPISGHVSLFWYQQALGQGPEFLTYFQNEAQLDKSGLPSDRFFAERPEGSVSTLKIQRTQQEDSAVYLCASSSRGVYEQYFGPGTRLTVT.

The CDR3 protein is CASSSMDEQFF. The CDR3 DNA sequence: TGTGCCAGCAGTTCCATGGATGAGCAGTTCTTC. The rearrangement uses TRBV9 and TRBJ2-1; the D is unclear. The V and J ends lost 5 bases and 8 bases respectively, with 8 bases between them. This CDR3 contains 11 residues. Per germline, CDR1 SGDLS and CDR2 YYNGEE. The full variable domain, completed using reference TRBV9 and TRBJ2-1, is DSGVTQTPKHLITATGQRVTLRCSPRSGDLSVYWYQQSLDQGLQFLIQYYNGEERAKGNILERFSAQQFPDLHSELNLSSLELGDSALYFCASSSMDEQFFGPGTRLTVL.

The chain links TRBV7-9 to TRBJ2-1, with 7 positions matching TRBD2. The V gene end was trimmed by 5 bases and the J gene end by 1 base; junction bases not matched to a gene: 11. Germline values: CDR1 SEHNR, CDR2 FQNEAQ (reference sequence). The CDR3 contains 17 residues. Here the CDR3 reads CASSPPFLADSYNEQFF. The CDR3, as DNA: TGTGCCAGCAGCCCCCCTTTCCTAGCGGATTCCTACAATGAGCAGTTCTTC.

V usage is TRBV11-2 and J usage is TRBJ2-1; TRBD1 might be the D (6 bases). Germline V CDR1 and CDR2: SGHAT, FQNNGV. CDR3 length equals 14 residues. With 8 bases removed from V and 4 bases from J, the gap between germline ends came to 15 bases. The CDR3 here is CASLTQGPYNEQFF. The DNA of the CDR3 is TGTGCCAGCCTTACACAGGGTCCGTACAATGAGCAGTTCTTC.

The chain joins TRBV11-3 to TRBJ2-3, with TRBD2 matching 7 bases. The V gene's germline CDR1 is SGHNT and CDR2 YENEEA. CDR3 length equals 14 residues. Trimming removed 5 bases from V and 4 bases from J; junction bases left unmatched: 6. The CDR3 DNA reads TGTGCCAGCAGCCGAAGACTAGCATCAGATACGCAGTATTTT. Protein sequence: CASSRRLASDTQYF.

The chain has TRBV7-8 and TRBJ2-3, with D perhaps TRBD1 (5 bases). Trimming cost V 3 bases and J 4 bases, with 14 bases left between them. Germline assignment: CDR1 SGHVS and CDR2 FQNEAQ. This CDR3 contains 15 residues. CDR3 sequence reads: CASSFGQGGADTQYF. The CDR3 DNA is TGTGCCAGCAGCTTCGGGCAGGGTGGGGCAGATACGCAGTATTTT.